The clone carrying this TCR beta chain was picked up a small number of times. What it binds is unknown. This specimen comes from a study of OX40 agonist ivuxolimab in advanced cancers. Study conclusions and caveats: Several nonresponders also turned out to have low normalized T-cell clonal expansion.

Assay: immunoSEQ multiplex PCR; the TCRdb copy retains only in-frame clones and omits some. Here the sample spans around 76,000 clones, 87% being singletons. The sequencing used CD4+ or CD8+ T cells sorted from blood, collected in a trial of the OX40 agonist ivuxolimab. The source is an adult with an advanced solid tumor such as melanoma, head and neck, liver or kidney cancer.

The CDR3 protein is CASSLVTGRNTGELFF. CDR3 nucleotides: TGTGCCAGCAGCTTAGTGACAGGGCGAAACACCGGGGAGCTGTTTTTT. V gene TRBV7-8 combines with J gene TRBJ2-2; 7 nucleotides align to TRBD1. The CDR3 consists of 16 residues. V shed 1 base and J 2 bases; nucleotides not matched to a gene: 4. CDR1 and CDR2 (germline): SGHVS, FQNEAQ.